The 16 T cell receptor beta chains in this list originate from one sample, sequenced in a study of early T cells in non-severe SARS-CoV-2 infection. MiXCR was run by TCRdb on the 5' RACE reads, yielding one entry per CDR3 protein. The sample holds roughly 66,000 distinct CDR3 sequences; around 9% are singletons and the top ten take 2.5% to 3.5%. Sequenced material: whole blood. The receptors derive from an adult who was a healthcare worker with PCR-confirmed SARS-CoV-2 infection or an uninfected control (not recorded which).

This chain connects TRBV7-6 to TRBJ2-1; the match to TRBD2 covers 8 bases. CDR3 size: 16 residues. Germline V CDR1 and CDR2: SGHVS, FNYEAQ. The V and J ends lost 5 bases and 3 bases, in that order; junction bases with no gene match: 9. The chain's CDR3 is CASSQYSGNNYNEQFF. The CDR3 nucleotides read TGTGCCAGCAGCCAATATAGCGGGAACAACTACAATGAGCAGTTCTTC.

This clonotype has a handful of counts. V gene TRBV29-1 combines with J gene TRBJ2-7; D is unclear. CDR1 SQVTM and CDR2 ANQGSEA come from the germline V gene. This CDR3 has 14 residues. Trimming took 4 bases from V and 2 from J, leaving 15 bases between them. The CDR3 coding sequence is TGCAGCGTTGTAGGGCAGCAGGAAACCTACGAGCAGTACTTC. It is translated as CSVVGQQETYEQYF.

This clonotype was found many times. The CDR3 spells CASTVGSTSGSNTGELFF. CDR3 DNA sequence: TGCGCCAGCACCGTAGGGAGCACTAGCGGGAGTAACACCGGGGAGCTGTTTTTT. The V gene is TRBV5-1, the J gene TRBJ2-2, with 11 bases lining up with TRBD2. Germline values: CDR1 SGHRS, CDR2 YFSETQ. The CDR3 runs to 18 residues. With 6 bases clipped from V and 2 bases from J, the junction kept 12 bases outside the gene matches.

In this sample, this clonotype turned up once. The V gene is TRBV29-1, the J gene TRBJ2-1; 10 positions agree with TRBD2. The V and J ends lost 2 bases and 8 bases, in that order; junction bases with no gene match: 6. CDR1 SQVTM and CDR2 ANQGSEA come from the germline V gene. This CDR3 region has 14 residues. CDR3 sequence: CSVETSGIWDEQFF. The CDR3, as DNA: TGCAGCGTTGAAACTAGCGGGATATGGGATGAGCAGTTCTTC.

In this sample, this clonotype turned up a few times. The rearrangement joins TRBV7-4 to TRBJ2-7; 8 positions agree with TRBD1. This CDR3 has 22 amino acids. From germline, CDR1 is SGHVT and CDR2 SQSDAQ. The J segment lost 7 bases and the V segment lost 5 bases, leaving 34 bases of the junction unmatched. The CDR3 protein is CASSTHLLPRFGQGPLALEQYF. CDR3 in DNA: TGTGCCAGCAGCACACACCTCCTCCCCCGGTTTGGACAGGGCCCTTTGGCACTGGAGCAGTACTTC.

CDR3 in amino acids: CASTSGQANQETQYF. The CDR3 DNA reads as TGTGCCAGCACCAGCGGACAGGCCAACCAAGAGACCCAGTACTTC. The chain uses TRBV28 and TRBJ2-5, with 7 positions matching TRBD1. CDR3 length: 15 residues. Looked up from germline, CDR1 is MDHEN and CDR2 is SYDVKM. The J segment lost 0 bases and the V segment lost 7 bases, leaving 8 bases of the junction unmatched.

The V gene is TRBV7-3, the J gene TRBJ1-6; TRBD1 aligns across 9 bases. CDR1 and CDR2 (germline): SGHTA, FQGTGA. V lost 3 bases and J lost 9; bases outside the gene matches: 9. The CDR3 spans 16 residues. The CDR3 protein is CASSLIGGQGSSPLHF. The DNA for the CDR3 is TGTGCCAGCAGCTTGATCGGTGGACAGGGGAGTTCACCCCTCCACTTT. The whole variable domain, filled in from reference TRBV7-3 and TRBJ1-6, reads GAGVSQTPSNKVTEKGKYVELRCDPISGHTALYWYRQSLGQGPEFLIYFQGTGAADDSGLPNDRFFAVRPEGSVSTLKIQRTERGDSAVYLCASSLIGGQGSSPLHFGNGTRLTVT.

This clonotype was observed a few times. Here the CDR3 DNA reads TGTGCCAGCAGCCTCCCCGGGACCGGCACTGAAGCTTTCTTT. Its translation is CASSLPGTGTEAFF. The rearrangement uses TRBV7-2 and TRBJ1-1; possible D gene TRBD1, 5 bases. From germline, CDR1 is SGHTA and CDR2 FQGNSA. The CDR3 covers 14 residues. V lost 5 bases, J lost 4 bases, and 14 bases lay in between.

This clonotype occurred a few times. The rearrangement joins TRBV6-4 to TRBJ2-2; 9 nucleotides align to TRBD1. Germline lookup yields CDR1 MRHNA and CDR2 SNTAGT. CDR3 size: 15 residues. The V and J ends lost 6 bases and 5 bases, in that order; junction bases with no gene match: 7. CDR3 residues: CASSEGQGGTGELFF. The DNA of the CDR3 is TGTGCCAGCAGCGAGGGACAGGGCGGGACCGGGGAGCTGTTTTTT.

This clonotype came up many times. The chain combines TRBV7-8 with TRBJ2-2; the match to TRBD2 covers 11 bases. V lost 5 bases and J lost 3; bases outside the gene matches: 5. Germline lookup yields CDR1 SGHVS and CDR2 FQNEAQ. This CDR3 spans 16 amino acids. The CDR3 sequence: CASSLLAGEDTGELFF. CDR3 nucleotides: TGTGCCAGCAGCCTACTAGCGGGAGAGGACACCGGGGAGCTGTTTTTT.

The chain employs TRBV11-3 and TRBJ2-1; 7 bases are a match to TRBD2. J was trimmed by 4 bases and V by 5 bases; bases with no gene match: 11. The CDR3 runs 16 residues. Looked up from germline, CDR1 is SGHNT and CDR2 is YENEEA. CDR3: CASSLGWSGVYNEQFF. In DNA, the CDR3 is TGTGCCAGCAGCCTGGGTTGGAGCGGGGTTTACAATGAGCAGTTCTTC.

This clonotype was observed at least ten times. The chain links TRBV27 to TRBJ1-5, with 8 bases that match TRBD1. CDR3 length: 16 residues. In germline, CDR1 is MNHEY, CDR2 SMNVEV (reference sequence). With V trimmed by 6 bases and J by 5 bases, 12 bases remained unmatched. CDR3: CASRPNTDRAYQPQHF. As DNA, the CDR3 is TGTGCCAGCAGACCTAACACGGACAGGGCCTATCAGCCCCAGCATTTT.

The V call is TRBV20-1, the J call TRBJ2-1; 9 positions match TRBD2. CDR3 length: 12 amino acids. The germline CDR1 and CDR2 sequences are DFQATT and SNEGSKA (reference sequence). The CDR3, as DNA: TGCAGAATGACTAGCGGTTACAATGAGCAGTTCTTC. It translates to CRMTSGYNEQFF.

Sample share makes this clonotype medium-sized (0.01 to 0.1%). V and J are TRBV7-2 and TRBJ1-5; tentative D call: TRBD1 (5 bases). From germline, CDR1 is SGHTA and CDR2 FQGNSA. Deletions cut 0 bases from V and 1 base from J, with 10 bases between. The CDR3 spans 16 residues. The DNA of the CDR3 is TGTGCCAGCAGCTTAGCGGCCCAGGGAAGCAATCAGCCCCAGCATTTT. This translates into CASSLAAQGSNQPQHF.

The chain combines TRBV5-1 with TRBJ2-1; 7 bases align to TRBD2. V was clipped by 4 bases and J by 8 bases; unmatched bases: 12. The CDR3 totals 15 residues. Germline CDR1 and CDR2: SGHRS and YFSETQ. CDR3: CASSTGAGMSDEQFF. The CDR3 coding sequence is TGCGCCAGCAGCACTGGAGCGGGAATGAGCGATGAGCAGTTCTTC.

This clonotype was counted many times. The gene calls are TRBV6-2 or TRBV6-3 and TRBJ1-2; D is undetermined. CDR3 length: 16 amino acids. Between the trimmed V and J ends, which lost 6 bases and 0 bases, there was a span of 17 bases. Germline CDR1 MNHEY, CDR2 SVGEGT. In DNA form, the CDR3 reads TGTGCCAGCAGCCCGGACGGGGAGTCTTCTAACTATGGCTACACCTTC. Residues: CASSPDGESSNYGYTF.